One and the same sample provided the 12 T cell receptor beta chains below, sequenced in a study of blood T cell repertoires in COVID-19 (dated by TCRdb to 2020 to 2021). Libraries came from the immunoSEQ multiplex PCR assay. The table was pulled from immuneACCESS by TCRdb, which kept in-frame rearrangements only. Such tables lose some clones; where checked, under half of the loss comes from unresolved V genes, and the rest has no known cause. This sample comprises 140,000 to 150,000 clones, approximately 85% of them detected only once. The ten largest clones capture around 1.9% of the sample. Sequencing was done on a sample of peripheral blood. Source of these receptors: a man between 65 and 85 years old with acute or convalescent COVID-19.

The chain links TRBV3-1 (or the pseudogene TRBV3-2) to TRBJ2-5; D perhaps matches TRBD2 (5 bases). With 1 base removed from V and 2 bases from J, the gap between germline ends came to 11 bases. The CDR3 is 15 residues long. Germline-derived CDR1 and CDR2 are LGHDT and YNNKEL (reference sequence). DNA for the CDR3: TGTGCCAGCAGCCAAGGCCTTGGCGGGCAAGAGACCCAGTACTTC. It is translated as CASSQGLGGQETQYF.

V and J are TRBV19 and TRBJ2-2, with 8 bases identical to TRBD1. The V segment lost 5 bases and the J segment 0 bases; nucleotides outside the gene matches: 5. CDR3 length equals 16 residues. Germline CDR1 and CDR2: LNHDA and SQIVND (reference sequence). The CDR3 region has the DNA TGTGCCAGTAGTGCGAGGGGACAGGCGAACACCGGGGAGCTGTTTTTT. Protein product: CASSARGQANTGELFF.

The V gene is TRBV19, the J gene TRBJ1-1; 7 bases are a match to TRBD1. J was trimmed by 0 bases and V by 2 bases; bases with no gene match: 3. Germline assignment: CDR1 LNHDA and CDR2 SQIVND (reference sequence). This CDR3 is built from 15 residues. Here the CDR3 DNA reads TGTGCCAGTAGTATACCAGGGGGGATGAACACTGAAGCTTTCTTT. It yields the protein CASSIPGGMNTEAFF. The whole variable domain, remainder taken from reference TRBV19 and TRBJ1-1, is DGGITQSPKYLFRKEGQNVTLSCEQNLNHDAMYWYRQDPGQGLRLIYYSQIVNDFQKGDIAEGYSVSREKKESFPLTVTSAQKNPTAFYLCASSIPGGMNTEAFFGQGTRLTVV.

The V call is TRBV4-1, the J call TRBJ2-3, with D tentatively TRBD2 (6 bases). The V and J ends lost 0 bases and 2 bases respectively, with 12 bases between them. Germline V gives CDR1 MGHRA, CDR2 YSYEKL. The CDR3 spans 16 residues. CDR3 in amino acids: CASSQERGWVTDTQYF. The CDR3 DNA reads as TGCGCCAGCAGCCAAGAGCGGGGTTGGGTCACAGATACGCAGTATTTT.

This clone has more than one count but fewer than ten. The chain recombines TRBV7-2 with TRBJ1-6; D is uncertain. The CDR3 sequence is 13 residues long. Germline-derived CDR1 and CDR2 are SGHTA and FQGNSA. Trimming took 5 bases from V and 11 from J, leaving 13 bases between them. The CDR3 loop is CASSRRLEAPLHF. The CDR3 nucleotides are TGTGCCAGCAGCCGCCGGCTAGAGGCACCCCTCCACTTT.

The chain has TRBV6-5 and TRBJ2-5, with D possibly being TRBD1 (6 bases). V gave up 6 bases and J gave up 4 bases, with 18 bases separating them. This CDR3 has 15 residues. Germline V gene sequence: CDR1 MNHEY, CDR2 SVGAGI. The CDR3 coding sequence is TGTGCCAGCAGCAGTCTGGGGAGAGGGGGAGAGACCCAGTACTTC. As protein: CASSSLGRGGETQYF.

This clone was recorded once. V gene TRBV3-1 (or the pseudogene TRBV3-2) combines with J gene TRBJ2-7; D unresolved. The V and J ends lost 0 bases and 0 bases respectively, with 12 bases between them. Germline-derived CDR1 and CDR2 are LGHDT and YNNKEL (reference sequence). The CDR3 spans 16 residues. CDR3 protein: CASSQDRVPVSYEQYF. The CDR3 DNA is TGTGCCAGCAGCCAAGATCGGGTTCCGGTCTCCTACGAGCAGTACTTC.

This rearrangement joins TRBV21-1 to TRBJ1-2. TRBV21-1 is a documented pseudogene. The CDR3 is 14 amino acids. The DNA for the CDR3 is TGTGCCAGCAGCAAGGAAGGGGGGGACTATGGCTACACCTTC. Amino acid sequence: CASSKEGGDYGYTF.

J is TRBJ2-3 and V is TRBV5-4; 7 bases line up with TRBD2. The junction had 6 bases not matched to a gene; V was cut back by 4 bases and J by 1 base. Germline assignment: CDR1 SGHNT and CDR2 YYREEE (reference sequence). CDR3 length: 15 amino acids. The CDR3 sequence is CASSALAVGTDTQYF. CDR3 nucleotides: TGTGCCAGCAGCGCCCTAGCGGTAGGCACAGATACGCAGTATTTT.

This chain connects TRBV28 to TRBJ1-6, with 8 positions matching TRBD1. CDR1 and CDR2 from the germline V gene are MDHEN and SYDVKM. The trim removed 2 bases at V and 10 bases at J, leaving 16 bases unmatched. This CDR3 comprises 18 residues. Here the CDR3 DNA reads TGTGCCAGCAGTTTAGTCTTATCGACAGGGGCGGGGGAATCACCCCTCCACTTT. Its protein is CASSLVLSTGAGESPLHF.

This clone appeared once. The chain has TRBV19 and TRBJ1-2, with TRBD1 matching over 9 bases. Looked up from germline, CDR1 is LNHDA and CDR2 is SQIVND (reference sequence). The CDR3 spans 12 residues. The junction had 1 base not matched to a gene; V was cut back by 8 bases and J by 3 bases. DNA of the CDR3: TGTGCCAGTTGGGACAGGGACTATGGCTACACCTTC. Protein product: CASWDRDYGYTF. The entire variable domain, with the rest obtained from reference TRBV19 and TRBJ1-2, is as follows: DGGITQSPKYLFRKEGQNVTLSCEQNLNHDAMYWYRQDPGQGLRLIYYSQIVNDFQKGDIAEGYSVSREKKESFPLTVTSAQKNPTAFYLCASWDRDYGYTFGSGTRLTVV.

This clone has more than one count but fewer than ten. The rearrangement uses TRBV5-1 and TRBJ2-1; weak D call: TRBD2 (5 bases). V was cut by 6 bases and J by 7 bases, with 26 bases left in between. The CDR3 covers 17 residues. The V gene's germline CDR1 is SGHRS and CDR2 YFSETQ. The CDR3 here is CASTRGLAAISFNEQFF. CDR3 in DNA: TGCGCCAGCACCCGAGGGCTAGCCGCCATTTCTTTTAATGAGCAGTTCTTC.